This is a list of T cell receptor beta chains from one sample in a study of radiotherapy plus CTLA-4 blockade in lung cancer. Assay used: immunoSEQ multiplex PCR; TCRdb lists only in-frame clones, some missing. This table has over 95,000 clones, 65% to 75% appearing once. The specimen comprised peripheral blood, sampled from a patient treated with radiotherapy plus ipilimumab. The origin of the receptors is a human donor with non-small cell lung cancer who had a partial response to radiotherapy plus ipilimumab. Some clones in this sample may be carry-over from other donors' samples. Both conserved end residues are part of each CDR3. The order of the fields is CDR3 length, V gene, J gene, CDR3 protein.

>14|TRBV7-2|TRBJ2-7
CASTPEASQREQYF
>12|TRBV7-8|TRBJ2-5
CASSAMRQTQYF
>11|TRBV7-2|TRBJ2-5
CASSSPRYQYF
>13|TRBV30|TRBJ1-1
CAWSRAGLTEAFF
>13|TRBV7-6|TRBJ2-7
CASSSYRTYEQYF
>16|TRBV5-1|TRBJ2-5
CASSLTGQGYQETQYF
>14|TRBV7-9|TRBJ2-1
CASSLVGAYNEQFF
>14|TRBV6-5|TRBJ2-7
CASSPTSGPYEQYF
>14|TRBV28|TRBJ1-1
CASRLLRELPEAFF
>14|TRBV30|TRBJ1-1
CAWSVGQGSTEAFF
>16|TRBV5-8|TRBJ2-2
CASSPYRATGTGELFF
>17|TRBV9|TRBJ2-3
CASSADLAGGLSNTQYF
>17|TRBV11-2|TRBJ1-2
CASSLVVSRGLENGYTF
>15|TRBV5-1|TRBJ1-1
CASSLTGSGDTEAFF
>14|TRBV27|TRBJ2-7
CASSPRGPIYEQYF
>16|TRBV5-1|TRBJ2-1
CASSIQQRGGYNEQFF